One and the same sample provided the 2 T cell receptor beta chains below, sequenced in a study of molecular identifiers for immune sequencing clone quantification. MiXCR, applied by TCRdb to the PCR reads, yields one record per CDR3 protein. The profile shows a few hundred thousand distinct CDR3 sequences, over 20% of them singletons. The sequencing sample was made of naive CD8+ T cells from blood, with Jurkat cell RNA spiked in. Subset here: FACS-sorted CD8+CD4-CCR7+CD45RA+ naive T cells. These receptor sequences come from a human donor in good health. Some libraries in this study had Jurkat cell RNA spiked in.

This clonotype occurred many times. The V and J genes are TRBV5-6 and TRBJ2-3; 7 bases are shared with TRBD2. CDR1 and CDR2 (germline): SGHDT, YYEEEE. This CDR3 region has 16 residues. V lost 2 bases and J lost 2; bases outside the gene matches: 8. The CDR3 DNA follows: TGTGCCAGCAGCTTTATTCTAGCGGAGGACACAGATACGCAGTATTTT. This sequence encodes CASSFILAEDTDTQYF.

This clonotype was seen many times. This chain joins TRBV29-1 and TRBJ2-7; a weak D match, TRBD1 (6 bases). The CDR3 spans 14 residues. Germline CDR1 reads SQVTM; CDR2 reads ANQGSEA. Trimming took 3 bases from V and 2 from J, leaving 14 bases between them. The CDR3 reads CSVEVQGYTYEQYF. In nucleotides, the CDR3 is TGCAGCGTTGAGGTACAGGGATATACCTACGAGCAGTACTTC.